This T cell receptor (beta chain) was observed in a study of OX40 agonist ivuxolimab in advanced cancers. Study as a whole: One hepatocellular carcinoma and a couple of cutaneous melanoma patients partially responded.

TCRdb's table, derived via immunoSEQ multiplex PCR, lists solely in-frame clones and lacks some. The sample yields around 29,000 clones, 85% to 90% seen once. The CDR3 sequence is 14 residues long. Germline V lookup: CDR1 MNHEY, CDR2 SMNVEV (reference sequence). V shed 0 bases, J shed 5 bases, and the junction held 4 bases outside the gene matches. Sequenced material: CD4+ or CD8+ T cells sorted from blood, taken in a trial of the OX40 agonist ivuxolimab. The clonotype was recovered from an adult with an advanced solid tumor such as melanoma, head and neck, liver or kidney cancer. The chain carries TRBV27 and TRBJ2-7; 7 bases fit TRBD2. The CDR3 spells CASSLSPGGNEQYF. As DNA, the CDR3 is TGTGCCAGCAGTTTATCCCCCGGGGGGAACGAGCAGTACTTC.